A single sample gave rise to the 9 T cell receptor beta chains below, sequenced in a study of CD8 T cells in ankylosing spondylitis. TCRdb re-derived calls from the 5' RACE reads in MiXCR, one entry per CDR3 protein. The sample includes around 150,000 distinct CDR3 sequences, about 6.7% of them seen just once. Sequencing used blood, either unsorted or a sorted T cell fraction (not recorded which). The receptors come from a female donor with ankylosing spondylitis or in good health (not recorded which).

This clonotype was picked up many times. Here the CDR3 reads CASSLRFTRETQYF. The CDR3 region has the DNA TGTGCCAGCAGTTTAAGGTTTACAAGGGAGACCCAGTACTTC. V gene TRBV28 combines with J gene TRBJ2-5; unclear D gene. Deletions cut 2 bases from V and 5 bases from J, with 12 bases between. Germline V gives CDR1 MDHEN, CDR2 SYDVKM. CDR3 length: 14 residues.

This clonotype was observed many times. The chain joins TRBV20-1 to TRBJ1-1; D gene uncertain. Trimming removed 2 bases at V and 7 bases at J, with 14 bases between. This CDR3 is built from 13 residues. Germline values: CDR1 DFQATT, CDR2 SNEGSKA (reference sequence). This chain's CDR3 is CSARSVGLNEAFF. The CDR3 region has the DNA TGCAGTGCTAGATCTGTGGGTCTCAATGAAGCTTTCTTT.

The table lists this clonotype with many counts. The chain recombines TRBV3-1 with TRBJ1-1; the match to TRBD1 covers 7 bases. The CDR3 spans 13 residues. V lost 2 bases, J lost 3 bases, and 0 bases stayed unmatched. Looked up from germline, CDR1 is LGHDT and CDR2 is YNNKEL (reference sequence). The DNA of the CDR3 is TGTGCCAGCAGCCAAACAGGGGACACTGAAGCTTTCTTT. This sequence encodes CASSQTGDTEAFF. Complete variable domain (other parts from reference TRBV3-1 and TRBJ1-1): DTAVSQTPKYLVTQMGNDKSIKCEQNLGHDTMYWYKQDSKKFLKIMFSYNNKELIINETVPNRFSPKSPDKAHLNLHINSLELGDSAVYFCASSQTGDTEAFFGQGTRLTVV.

The chain combines TRBV20-1 with TRBJ2-1, with 12 positions matching TRBD2. Trimming cost V 1 base and J 7 bases; bases outside gene matches: 5. The CDR3 contains 15 residues. Germline-derived CDR1 and CDR2 are DFQATT and SNEGSKA (reference sequence). In DNA form, the CDR3 reads TGCAGTGCTAGAGGGACTAGCGGGGTTTCGAATGAGCAGTTCTTC. Protein sequence: CSARGTSGVSNEQFF.

The chain uses TRBV9 and TRBJ1-6, with 7 bases matching TRBD1. V was pared by 4 bases and J by 5 bases, with 9 bases of the junction left unmatched. The CDR3 is made up of 16 amino acids. Germline CDR1 SGDLS, CDR2 YYNGEE. The CDR3 spells CASSRFDRVHNSPLHF. For the CDR3, the DNA is TGTGCCAGCAGCCGGTTCGACAGGGTCCATAATTCACCCCTCCACTTT.

This clonotype was detected ten times or more. The chain employs TRBV6-1 and TRBJ1-3; D is unresolved. The CDR3 consists of 16 residues. V lost 4 bases and J 1 base, leaving 14 bases between the germline ends. Germline V gene data show CDR1 as MNHNS and CDR2 as SASEGT. The CDR3 DNA is TGTGCCAGCAGTGGACAAACGGGATCATCTGGAAACACCATATATTTT. Protein product: CASSGQTGSSGNTIYF.

The table lists this clonotype with many counts. The chain joins TRBV5-1 to TRBJ1-2; no clear D gene. CDR1 is SGHRS and CDR2 is YFSETQ in the germline V gene. The V and J ends lost 1 base and 0 bases respectively, with 16 bases between them. The CDR3 runs to 17 residues. CDR3 loop: CASSLNLRSTTNYGYTF. DNA of the CDR3: TGCGCCAGCAGCTTGAATCTGCGAAGTACCACTAACTATGGCTACACCTTC. Filled out from reference TRBV5-1 and TRBJ1-2, the complete variable domain reads KAGVTQTPRYLIKTRGQQVTLSCSPISGHRSVSWYQQTPGQGLQFLFEYFSETQRNKGNFPGRFSGRQFSNSRSEMNVSTLELGDSALYLCASSLNLRSTTNYGYTFGSGTRLTVV.

This clonotype was observed many times. At one boundary the junction diverges from the germline segment, which might be a read error. The gene calls are TRBV2 and TRBJ1-5; TRBD1 agrees at 7 bases. The CDR3 runs to 14 residues. From germline, CDR1 is SNHLY and CDR2 FYNNEI. The CDR3 sequence is CASSGDSSNQSQHF. CDR3 coding DNA: TGTGCCAGCAGCGGGGACAGCTCCAATCAGTCCCAGCATTTT.

This clonotype was detected many times. The chain couples TRBV2 to TRBJ2-2; TRBD1 matches 12 bases. Germline V gives CDR1 SNHLY, CDR2 FYNNEI. Germline trimming cut 6 bases from V and 5 bases from J; bases unmatched to any gene: 4. The CDR3 extends over 15 amino acids. CDR3 amino acids: CASSGTGGRTGELFF. The CDR3 DNA sequence: TGTGCCAGCAGCGGGACAGGGGGCAGGACCGGGGAGCTGTTTTTT.